Detailed here is one TCR beta chain. In the original workflow: By means of reference gene primer amplification, nucleated cell counts were estimated. Libraries were prepared by immunoSEQ multiplex PCR; TCRdb keeps only in-frame clonotypes and omits some of them. V, J and clone size reflect that table, while D and trimming were determined from the DNA. The sample includes about 140,000 clones, 80% of them seen just once. CDR3 length equals 14 residues. Germline loops: CDR1 MNHEY, CDR2 SVGEGT. The ends were cut back, 7 bases at V and 8 bases at J, with 18 bases in the middle. The sample is drawn from a study of blood T cell repertoires in COVID-19. Study at large: The cDNA or gDNA used as material had been derived from T cells, B-cell-depleted T cells, or PBMCs.

The receptor was isolated from a man between 65 and 85 years old who had recovered from COVID-19. Sequenced sample: peripheral blood. The chain is built from TRBV6-2 or TRBV6-3 and TRBJ2-1; tentative D call: TRBD1 (6 bases). Here the CDR3 DNA reads TGTGCCAGCAACCCCAGGGGTCTAGAGTATGAGCAGTTCTTC. This sequence encodes CASNPRGLEYEQFF.